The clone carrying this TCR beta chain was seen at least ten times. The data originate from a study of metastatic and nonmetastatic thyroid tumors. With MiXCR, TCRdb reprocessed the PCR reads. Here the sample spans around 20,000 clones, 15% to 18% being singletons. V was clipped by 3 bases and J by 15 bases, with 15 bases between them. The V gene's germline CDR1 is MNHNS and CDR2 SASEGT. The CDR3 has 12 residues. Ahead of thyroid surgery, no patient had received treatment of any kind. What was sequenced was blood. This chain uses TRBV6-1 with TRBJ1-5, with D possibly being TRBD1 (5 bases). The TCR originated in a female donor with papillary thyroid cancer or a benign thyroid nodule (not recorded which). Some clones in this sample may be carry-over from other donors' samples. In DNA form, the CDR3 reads TGTGCCAGCAGTGAGGGGGTCATCCTAGGGCATTTT. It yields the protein CASSEGVILGHF.